The entry below describes one T cell receptor beta chain. V was pared by 5 bases and J by 10 bases, with 11 bases between. CDR1 is WSHSY and CDR2 is SAAADI in the germline V gene. This CDR3 is 11 amino acids long. The repertoire was sequenced with immunoSEQ multiplex PCR; TCRdb's copy has only in-frame clones and lacks some. The sample has approximately 340,000 clones; 92% are singletons. This record belongs to a study of Ad26.COV2.S vaccination and SARS-CoV-2 variants. This specimen was peripheral blood, taken after recovery from COVID-19. This TCR was recovered from a human donor who had recovered from COVID-19. This chain uses TRBV10-2 with TRBJ1-2; TRBD1 is a possible D gene (5 bases). CDR3 DNA sequence: TGCGCCAGCAGTCCCGGGGGGGTCTACACCTTC. It encodes CASSPGGVYTF.